Below, one T cell receptor (beta chain) is given with its context. Its antigen is unidentified. The sample belongs to a study of beta chain features in type 1 diabetes. Points from the study as a whole: Shortening of TCRB CDR3s, moderate but significant, appeared in all four CD4+ subsets of Type 1 diabetes patients.

Germline values: CDR1 SGHRS, CDR2 YFSETQ. Losses at the gene ends were 2 bases for V and 7 bases for J; bases not matched to a gene: 9. The CDR3 sequence is 15 residues long. The authors reverse transcribed all of the isolated RNA, so sequencing captured expressed TCRB transcripts. Profiled with immunoSEQ multiplex PCR; TCRdb holds only in-frame clones, not every one. The repertoire consists of fewer than 400,000 clones, with around 9% occurring once and the leading ten covering roughly 0.99%. The sequence came from a man aged 25 to 45 with type 1 diabetes. The rearrangement joins TRBV5-1 to TRBJ1-2, with 9 bases identical to TRBD1. What was sequenced was central memory CD4+ T cells from blood. CDR3 sequence: CASSFITGGGGGYTF. In DNA form, the CDR3 reads TGCGCCAGCAGCTTTATCACAGGGGGCGGCGGTGGCTACACCTTC.